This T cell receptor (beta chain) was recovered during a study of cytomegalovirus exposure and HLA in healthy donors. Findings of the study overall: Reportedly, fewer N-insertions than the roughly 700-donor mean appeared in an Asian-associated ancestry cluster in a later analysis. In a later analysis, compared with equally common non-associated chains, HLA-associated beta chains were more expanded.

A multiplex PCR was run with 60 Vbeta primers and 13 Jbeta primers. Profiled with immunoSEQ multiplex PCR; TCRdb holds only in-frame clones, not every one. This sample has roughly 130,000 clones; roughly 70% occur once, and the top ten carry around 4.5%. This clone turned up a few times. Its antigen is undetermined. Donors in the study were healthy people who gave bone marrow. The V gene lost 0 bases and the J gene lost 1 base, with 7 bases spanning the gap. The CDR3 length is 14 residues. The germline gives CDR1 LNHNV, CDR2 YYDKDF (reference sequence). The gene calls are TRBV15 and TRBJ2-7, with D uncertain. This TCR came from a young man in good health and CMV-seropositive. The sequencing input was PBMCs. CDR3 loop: CATSRELTSYEQYF. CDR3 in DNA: TGTGCCACCAGCAGAGAGCTTACTTCCTACGAGCAGTACTTC.